A single sample gave rise to the 10 T cell receptor beta chains below, sequenced in a study of molecular identifiers for immune sequencing clone quantification. MiXCR, applied by TCRdb to the PCR reads, yields one record per CDR3 protein. The sample includes roughly 40,000 distinct CDR3 sequences, approximately 22% of them seen just once. Sequencing was performed on naive CD8+ T cells from blood, with Jurkat cell RNA spiked in. This sample's subset: FACS-sorted CD8+CD4-CCR7+CD45RA+ naive T cells. These receptors originate from a human donor in good health. Some libraries in this study had Jurkat cell RNA spiked in.

This clonotype was seen ten or more times. The V call is TRBV27, the J call TRBJ1-1; D perhaps matches TRBD1 (6 bases). V shed 0 bases and J shed 3 bases, with 14 bases lying between them. Germline CDR1 and CDR2: MNHEY and SMNVEV (reference sequence). CDR3 length: 16 residues. CDR3 nucleotides: TGTGCCAGCAGTTTATCGAGGCCAGGGACATACACTGAAGCTTTCTTT. Protein: CASSLSRPGTYTEAFF.

V and J are TRBV27 and TRBJ1-5; D gene unclear. Germline values: CDR1 MNHEY, CDR2 SMNVEV (reference sequence). There are 17 residues in the CDR3. V was clipped by 1 base and J by 1 base, with 14 bases between them. In DNA form, the CDR3 reads TGTGCCAGCAGTTTATGGTATGGAGAGGGAAGCAATCAGCCCCAGCATTTT. Translating it yields CASSLWYGEGSNQPQHF.

This clonotype was found many times. The rearrangement links TRBV4-1 to TRBJ1-1; D is possibly TRBD1 (6 bases). This CDR3 is 15 amino acids long. Germline V CDR1 and CDR2: MGHRA, YSYEKL. V lost 1 base, J lost 5 bases, and 14 bases lay in between. DNA of the CDR3: TGCGCCAGCAGCCAAGTAGGGGGACTCTTGACTGAAGCTTTCTTT. Amino acid sequence: CASSQVGGLLTEAFF.

This clonotype has ten or more counts. V usage is TRBV19 and J usage is TRBJ2-1, with 11 bases matching TRBD2. V was clipped by 9 bases and J by 9 bases; unmatched bases: 7. This CDR3 comprises 13 residues. CDR1 is LNHDA and CDR2 is SQIVND in the germline V gene (reference sequence). The CDR3 nucleotides read TGTGCCAGCGCTCTAGCGGGAGGAGGTGAGCAGTTCTTC. Encoded protein: CASALAGGGEQFF.

The sample holds many counts of this clonotype. The rearrangement joins TRBV6-2 or TRBV6-3 to TRBJ1-2; no definite D call. Trimming shortened V by 2 bases and J by 4 bases, and 14 bases separated the two germline ends. CDR1 and CDR2 (germline): MNHEY, SVGEGT. There are 15 residues in the CDR3. CDR3 in amino acids: CASSYGPGPFYGYTF. CDR3 sequence (DNA): TGTGCCAGCAGTTACGGCCCCGGACCTTTCTATGGCTACACCTTC.

This clonotype was counted at least ten times. The chain carries TRBV7-9 and TRBJ2-3; 10 bases match TRBD2. CDR3 size: 15 residues. Germline assignment: CDR1 SEHNR and CDR2 FQNEAQ (reference sequence). Trimming at V came to 4 bases and at J to 5 bases, leaving 6 bases not matched to a gene. DNA for the CDR3: TGTGCCAGCAGCTCAGGACTAGCGGTTAAAGATACGCAGTATTTT. It encodes CASSSGLAVKDTQYF.

This clonotype was seen repeatedly, ten times or more. The rearrangement links TRBV12-3 or TRBV12-4 to TRBJ2-7; TRBD2 matches at 8 bases. The CDR3 extends over 15 amino acids. Unmatched junction bases numbered 8, after V lost 5 bases and J lost 2 bases. DNA for the CDR3: TGTGCCAGCAGTCCGAGCGGGGGCCCGGCCTACGAGCAGTACTTC. Amino acid sequence: CASSPSGGPAYEQYF.

The table lists this clonotype with many counts. The chain uses TRBV12-3 or TRBV12-4 and TRBJ2-3; D possibly corresponds to TRBD2 (5 bases). CDR3 size: 14 residues. Trimming pared 1 base from V and 3 bases from J, leaving 8 bases between. The CDR3 bases are TGTGCCAGCAGTTTAGGAGGGTTAACAGATACGCAGTATTTT. Translated: CASSLGGLTDTQYF.

This clonotype was seen ten or more times. V and J are TRBV9 and TRBJ1-5; D is possibly TRBD1 (5 bases). Looked up from germline, CDR1 is SGDLS and CDR2 is YYNGEE. V lost 0 bases and J lost 6, with 10 bases in between. This CDR3 has 14 amino acids. The CDR3 loop is CASSVDGGGQPQHF. The DNA for the CDR3 is TGTGCCAGCAGCGTAGATGGGGGAGGTCAGCCCCAGCATTTT.

This clonotype was detected a few times. This rearrangement joins TRBV23-1 to TRBJ2-7, with 8 bases identical to TRBD1. TRBV23-1 carries the ORF label, with uncertain function. The CDR3 totals 14 residues. V lost 2 bases, J lost 6 bases, and 6 bases stayed unmatched. CDR3: CASSQIGQGGEQYF. The CDR3 DNA sequence: TGCGCCAGCAGTCAAATCGGACAGGGAGGCGAGCAGTACTTC.